Sequencing of this T cell receptor (beta chain) was carried out in a study of blood T cell repertoires in COVID-19. At the level of the study: From T cells, B-cell-depleted T cells, or PBMCs came the material, which was cDNA or gDNA.

Authors' processing steps: Using reference gene primer amplification, nucleated cell counts were estimated. The table came from immunoSEQ multiplex PCR; TCRdb's copy has only in-frame clones and leaves some out. V and J calls and clone size come straight from that table; D and trimming were deduced from the DNA. The sample holds 250,000 to 300,000 clones, 75% to 90% seen once. Sequenced input: peripheral blood. This sequence was found in a woman aged 65 to 85 with COVID-19, enrolled during active disease.

The CDR3 loop reads CASFEWNTEAFF. The CDR3 DNA sequence: TGTGCCAGCTTCGAGTGGAACACTGAAGCTTTCTTT. The chain is built from TRBV6-6 and TRBJ1-1; D uncertain. Trimming removed 8 bases at V and 1 base at J, with 8 bases between. The length of the CDR3 is 12 residues. Germline values: CDR1 MNHNY, CDR2 SVGAGI (reference sequence).